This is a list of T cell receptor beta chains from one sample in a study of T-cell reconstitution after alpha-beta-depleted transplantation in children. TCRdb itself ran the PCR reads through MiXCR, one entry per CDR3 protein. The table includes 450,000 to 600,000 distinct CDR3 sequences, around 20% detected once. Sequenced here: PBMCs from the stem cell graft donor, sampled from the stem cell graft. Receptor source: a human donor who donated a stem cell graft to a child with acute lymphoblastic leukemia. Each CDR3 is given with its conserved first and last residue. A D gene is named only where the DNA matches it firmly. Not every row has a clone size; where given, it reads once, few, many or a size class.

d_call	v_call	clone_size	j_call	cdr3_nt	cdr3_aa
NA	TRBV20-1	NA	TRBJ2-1	TGCAGTGCTACCCTTTGGCAGGGGGGAGGTGATGAGCAGTTCTTC	CSATLWQGGGDEQFF
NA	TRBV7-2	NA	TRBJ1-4	TGTGCCAGCAGCTTAGGGAGGCAGGGCTCAGGCGAAAAACTGTTTTTT	CASSLGRQGSGEKLFF
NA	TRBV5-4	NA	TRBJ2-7	TGTGCCAGCAGCTGGCCGGGGGCAGGGGTGGCCTACGAGCAGTACTTC	CASSWPGAGVAYEQYF
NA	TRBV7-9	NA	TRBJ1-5	TGTGCCAGCAGCCACAACAATCAGCCCCAGCATTTT	CASSHNNQPQHF
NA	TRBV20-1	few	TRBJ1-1	TGCAGTGCTCTAAACGGGCACCAGAACACTGAAGCTTTCTTT	CSALNGHQNTEAFF
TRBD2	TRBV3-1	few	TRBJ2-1	TGTGCCAGCAGCCAAGGACAACTAGCGCTCAGCTCCTACAATGAGCAGTTCTTC	CASSQGQLALSSYNEQFF
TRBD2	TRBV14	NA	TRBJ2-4	TGTGCCAGCAGCCAAGTGGGAGGGGCGTCCCATATGATTCAGTACTTC	CASSQVGGASHMIQYF
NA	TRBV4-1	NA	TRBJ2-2	TGCGCCAGCAGGTTACAGACGAACACCGGGGAGCTGTTTTTT	CASRLQTNTGELFF
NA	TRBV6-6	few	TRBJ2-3	TGTGCCAGCATAGCAGCGGGCACAGATACGCAGTATTTT	CASIAAGTDTQYF
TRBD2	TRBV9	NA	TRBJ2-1	TGTGCCAGCAGCCTCTCACTAGCGGGAAACCGACGATACAATGAGCAGTTCTTC	CASSLSLAGNRRYNEQFF
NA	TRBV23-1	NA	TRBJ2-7	TGCGCCAGCATGTACAGGGAAGAGAGATACGAGCAGTACTTC	CASMYREERYEQYF
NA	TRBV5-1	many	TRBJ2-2	TGCGCCAGCAGCTTGGCCCCCGGTCCCGGGGAGCTGTTTTTT	CASSLAPGPGELFF
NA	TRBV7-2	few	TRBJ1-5	TGTGCCAGCAGCTTTGGACTGACTGATCAGCCCCAGCATTTT	CASSFGLTDQPQHF
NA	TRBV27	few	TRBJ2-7	TGTGCCAGCCTAAGAACCCTTTCCCACGAGCAGTACTTC	CASLRTLSHEQYF
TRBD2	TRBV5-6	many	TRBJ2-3	TGTGCCAGCAGCCCTGTAGCGGGAGATACGCAGTATTTT	CASSPVAGDTQYF
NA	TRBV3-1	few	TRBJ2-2	TGTGCCAGCAGCCACTCAGCGTACACCGGGGAGCTGTTTTTT	CASSHSAYTGELFF
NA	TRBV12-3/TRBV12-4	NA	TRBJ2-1	TGTGCCAGCAGGTCGGGAGCAAAGTATGAGCAGTTCTTC	CASRSGAKYEQFF
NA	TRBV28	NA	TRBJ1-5	TGTGCCAGCAAAAGAAGTAGGATAAGGACAGTTCCTAGACAGCCCCAGCATTTT	CASKRSRIRTVPRQPQHF
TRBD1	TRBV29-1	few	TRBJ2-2	TGCAGCGGAACAGGGGGCAGGGACGGCACCGGGGAGCTGTTTTTT	CSGTGGRDGTGELFF
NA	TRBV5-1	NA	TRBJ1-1	TGCGCCAGCAGCTTAGGTTTGGGGGCAGCTTTCTTT	CASSLGLGAAFF
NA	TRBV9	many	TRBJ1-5	TGTGCCAGCAGCGCCGGGGGTCAGCCCCAGCATTTT	CASSAGGQPQHF
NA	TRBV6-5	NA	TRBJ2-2	TGTGCCAGCAGTTACTGGGGAAAGGGCGGGGAGCTGTTTTTT	CASSYWGKGGELFF
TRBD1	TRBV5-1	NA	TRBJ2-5	TGCGCCAGCACCAGGACAGGGGAAGAGACCCAGTACTTC	CASTRTGEETQYF
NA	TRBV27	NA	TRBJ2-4	TGTGCCAGCAGTTCCCCAGGGAACATTCAGTACTTC	CASSSPGNIQYF
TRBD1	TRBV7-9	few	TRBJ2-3	TGTGCCAGCAGCTTAGCGGAGAGGGGGCAGGGAGATACGCAGTATTTT	CASSLAERGQGDTQYF
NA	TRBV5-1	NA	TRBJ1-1	TGCGCCAGCAGCCCGGTGGGGGGGATTAAAATGAACACTGAAGCTTTCTTT	CASSPVGGIKMNTEAFF
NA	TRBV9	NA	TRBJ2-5	TGTGCCAGCAGCGTAGGAAGTGCCGGCGAATGGACCCAGTACTTC	CASSVGSAGEWTQYF
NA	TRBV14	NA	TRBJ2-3	TGTGCCAGCAGCCAGAACCTACCGGCCGTCGGAACAGATACGCAGTATTTT	CASSQNLPAVGTDTQYF
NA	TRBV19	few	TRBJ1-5	TGTGCCAGTAGTATACGTATTAGTGGGGCAGGTCAGCCCCAGCATTTT	CASSIRISGAGQPQHF
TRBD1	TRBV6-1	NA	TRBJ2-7	TGTGCCAGCAGACGAATAGGGGGCCTCCGCTACGAGCAGTACTTC	CASRRIGGLRYEQYF
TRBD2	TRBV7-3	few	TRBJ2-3	TGTGCCAGCAGCTTAAGACTAGCGGGAGGTCTCCAGTACACTAGCACAGATACGCAGTATTTT	CASSLRLAGGLQYTSTDTQYF
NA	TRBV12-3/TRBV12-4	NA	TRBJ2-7	TGTGCCAGCAGTTCTACAGGGATAGGGCTCTCCTACGAGCAGTACTTC	CASSSTGIGLSYEQYF
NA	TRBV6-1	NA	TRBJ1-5	TGTGCCAGCAGAGCGGGGAGCCAGCCCCAGCATTTT	CASRAGSQPQHF
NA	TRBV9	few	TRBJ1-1	TGTGCCAGCAGCCAAGGCGCGGGTCCCGTGAAGAACACTGAAGCTTTCTTT	CASSQGAGPVKNTEAFF
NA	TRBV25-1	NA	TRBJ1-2	TGTGCCAGCACTACAGGGTGGGGTGGCTACACCTTC	CASTTGWGGYTF
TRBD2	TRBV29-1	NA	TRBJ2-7	TGCAGCGTTGTGGGCGGGAGTTTGGGAGGCTACGAGCAGTACTTC	CSVVGGSLGGYEQYF